These 14 T cell receptor beta chains originate from one sample sequenced in a study of PD-1 blockade in classical Hodgkin lymphoma. Clones were read by immunoSEQ multiplex PCR, and TCRdb kept only the in-frame ones, dropping some. Of some 22,000 clones listed, 70% to 75% are singletons. Regarding time point: cycle 4 day 1 (C4D1), after around six weeks of nivolumab. Relapse was seen in all patients after autologous stem cell transplantation, and brentuximab vedotin exposure was variable. The sample here was peripheral blood mononuclear cells (PBMCs), taken before the fourth cycle of nivolumab. The receptors were gathered from a human donor with classical Hodgkin lymphoma.

The chain links TRBV9 to TRBJ2-7; TRBD2 agrees at 12 bases. The V segment lost 0 bases and the J segment 5 bases; nucleotides outside the gene matches: 24. The CDR3 contains 22 residues. CDR1 and CDR2 from the germline V gene are SGDLS and YYNGEE. The CDR3 reads CASSVGLVQGLKTSGSGNEQYF. The CDR3 region has the DNA TGTGCCAGCAGCGTAGGACTCGTACAGGGCCTCAAGACTAGCGGGAGTGGGAACGAGCAGTACTTC.

V is TRBV4-1 and J is TRBJ2-1, with 11 bases fitting TRBD2. V shed 4 bases, J shed 7 bases, and the junction held 6 bases outside the gene matches. Per germline, CDR1 MGHRA and CDR2 YSYEKL. The CDR3 consists of 15 residues. CDR3 sequence: CASSRSGRAENEQFF. The DNA for the CDR3 is TGCGCCAGCAGCCGTAGCGGGAGGGCCGAGAATGAGCAGTTCTTC.

This clone was seen only once. The chain uses TRBV6-1 and TRBJ2-7; D is ambiguous. This CDR3 has 14 amino acids. The V end was cut by 5 bases, the J end by 0 bases, with 11 bases between. Germline V gives CDR1 MNHNS, CDR2 SASEGT. CDR3 nucleotide sequence: TGTGCCAGCAGTTTAGTGGGCCCCTCCTACGAGCAGTACTTC. Translating it yields CASSLVGPSYEQYF.

The chain carries TRBV19 and TRBJ1-1; D possibly corresponds to TRBD1 (6 bases). CDR3 size: 14 residues. Trimming left V 2 bases short and J 6 bases short, with 13 bases between. Germline lookup yields CDR1 LNHDA and CDR2 SQIVND (reference sequence). The CDR3 region has the DNA TGTGCCAGTAGTATAAAAGGGGGAAGTGCTGAAGCTTTCTTT. Encoded protein: CASSIKGGSAEAFF.

This chain uses TRBV7-6 with TRBJ2-7; tentative D call: TRBD1 (6 bases). The CDR3 length is 15 residues. Trimming pared 1 base from V and 2 bases from J, leaving 12 bases between. Germline lookup yields CDR1 SGHVS and CDR2 FNYEAQ. CDR3 in DNA: TGTGCCAGCAGCTTAGGGACAGCTAGTACCTACGAGCAGTACTTC. This gives the protein CASSLGTASTYEQYF.

This CDR3 reads CAWSVSRTGAYEQYF. The CDR3 DNA reads as TGTGCCTGGAGTGTATCCAGGACAGGGGCCTACGAGCAGTACTTC. The rearrangement links TRBV30 to TRBJ2-7; the match to TRBD1 covers 9 bases. Germline lookup yields CDR1 GTSNPN and CDR2 SVGIG (reference sequence). The CDR3 totals 15 residues. With 0 bases clipped from V and 2 bases from J, the junction kept 5 bases outside the gene matches.

The rearrangement joins TRBV11-2 to TRBJ2-3; no definite D call. The CDR3 extends over 13 amino acids. The V end was cut by 0 bases, the J end by 4 bases, with 5 bases between. CDR1 is SGHAT, CDR2 FQNNGV, per germline. CDR3: CASSLDRSDTQYF. In nucleotides, the CDR3 is TGTGCCAGCAGCTTAGATCGCTCAGATACGCAGTATTTT.

The V call is TRBV4-2, the J call TRBJ2-1; 13 positions match TRBD2. This CDR3 has 24 residues. V shed 1 base and J 4 bases; nucleotides not matched to a gene: 25. Per the germline V gene, CDR1 is LGHNA and CDR2 is YNFKEQ. CDR3 sequence reads: CASSQGLWWTDRTGTSGTYNEQFF. The CDR3 bases are TGTGCCAGCAGCCAAGGTCTCTGGTGGACAGACCGGACCGGGACTAGCGGGACGTACAATGAGCAGTTCTTC.

This clone was seen a single time. The chain is built from TRBV28 and TRBJ2-1, with 11 bases lining up with TRBD2. Germline trimming cut 6 bases from V and 4 bases from J; bases unmatched to any gene: 5. This CDR3 comprises 15 residues. CDR1 MDHEN and CDR2 SYDVKM come from the germline V gene. Here the CDR3 DNA reads TGTGCCAGCAGGCTGACTAGCGGGGATTACAATGAGCAGTTCTTC. Its protein product is CASRLTSGDYNEQFF. Complete variable domain (other parts from reference TRBV28 and TRBJ2-1): DVKVTQSSRYLVKRTGEKVFLECVQDMDHENMFWYRQDPGLGLRLIYFSYDVKMKEKGDIPEGYSVSREKKERFSLILESASTNQTSMYLCASRLTSGDYNEQFFGPGTRLTVL.

This clone was observed a single time. The chain employs TRBV6-5 and TRBJ2-3; D remains ambiguous. Germline CDR1 reads MNHEY; CDR2 reads SVGAGI. Trimming pared 6 bases from V and 2 bases from J, leaving 3 bases between. The CDR3 contains 11 residues. CDR3 bases: TGTGCCAGCAGGGTCACAGATACGCAGTATTTT. Its protein is CASRVTDTQYF.

This chain uses TRBV29-1 with TRBJ2-1, with 8 bases lining up with TRBD2. The germline gives CDR1 SQVTM, CDR2 ANQGSEA. Unmatched junction bases numbered 7, after V lost 6 bases and J lost 3 bases. The CDR3 extends over 14 amino acids. The DNA for the CDR3 is TGCAGCGTCGACCCAGCGGGGGACTACAATGAGCAGTTCTTC. Encoded protein: CSVDPAGDYNEQFF.

The V call is TRBV5-5, the J call TRBJ2-7, with D maybe TRBD1 (6 bases). This CDR3 is 15 amino acids long. The germline gives CDR1 SGHKS, CDR2 YYEKEE (reference sequence). Between the trimmed V and J ends, which lost 1 base and 2 bases, there was a span of 13 bases. In DNA, the CDR3 is TGTGCCAGCAGCTTGTCGACAGGTGCCCCCTACGAGCAGTACTTC. Protein product: CASSLSTGAPYEQYF.

The chain links TRBV7-6 to TRBJ2-3; 8 bases align to TRBD1. The CDR3 is 16 amino acids. After removal of 1 base from V and 3 bases from J, the junction contained 6 bases not matched to a gene. The germline gives CDR1 SGHVS, CDR2 FNYEAQ. Written as DNA, the CDR3 is TGTGCCAGCAGCTTAGTGGACAGGGTAGGAACAGATACGCAGTATTTT. Translated, it gives CASSLVDRVGTDTQYF.

This chain links TRBV27 with TRBJ1-1; no clear D gene. Trimming took 6 bases from V and 5 from J, leaving 13 bases between them. CDR3 length: 13 residues. Looked up from germline, CDR1 is MNHEY and CDR2 is SMNVEV (reference sequence). The CDR3 DNA reads as TGTGCCAGCAGCCTACGGTGGGGTACTGAAGCTTTCTTT. Translated: CASSLRWGTEAFF.